This T cell receptor (beta chain) was sequenced for a study of cytomegalovirus exposure and HLA in healthy donors. Study results and limitations: In presence/absence analyses, roughly uniform sequencing depth across donors was assumed. The authors judged a highly shared variant cluster likely a sequencing artifact. From TCR beta sequences, most subjects' HLA-A and HLA-B alleles were reportedly predicted accurately.

CDR1 and CDR2 (germline): LGHNA, YNFKEQ. The CDR3 runs to 17 residues. After removal of 0 bases from V and 7 bases from J, the junction contained 10 bases not matched to a gene. Use of 60 Vbeta and 13 Jbeta primers characterized the PCR. The data were produced by immunoSEQ multiplex PCR, yet TCRdb's version contains in-frame clones alone and is incomplete. Among about 99,000 clones listed, 76% were seen once. In the case of this clone: Its antigen is still unknown.

This TCR came from a woman younger than 30 in good health and CMV-seropositive. Material: PBMCs. The chain recombines TRBV4-2 with TRBJ2-1; 9 bases are a match to TRBD2. CDR3 DNA sequence: TGTGCCAGCAGCCAAGAGTCCATAGCGGGAGTAAGGAATGAGCAGTTCTTC. It codes for CASSQESIAGVRNEQFF.